This TCR beta chain was identified during a study of T-cell memory formation after mild COVID-19. On this clonotype: No antigen is known for it.

Study findings and constraints: Among clones peaking at day 37 in the second wave, SARS-CoV-2 specificity remained unconfirmed. Mostly located in CM and EM were contracting CD4+ clones, with contracting CD8+ clones located in EMRA. Clones shrinking between day 15 and 85 showed a balanced CD4/CD8 split, and those that grew later tilted toward CD4+.

One entry per CDR3 protein results from TCRdb running MiXCR on the 5' RACE reads. The sample shows hundreds of thousands of distinct CDR3 sequences, about a sixth of them seen only once. This TCR was recovered from an adult woman who had mild COVID-19 (a few samples of this study predate the infection). Cell type and time point are not known. The sequenced material came from PBMCs or a T cell subset sorted from them (not recorded which).

For the CDR3, the DNA is TGCGCCAGCAGCCGCGACCTAGCGGGGGGTTTTTACGAGCAGTACTTC. Translation: CASSRDLAGGFYEQYF. This chain uses TRBV4-1 with TRBJ2-7; 11 nucleotides match TRBD2. V shed 4 bases, J shed 4 bases, and the junction held 9 bases outside the gene matches. The CDR3 has 16 residues. Germline CDR1 reads MGHRA; CDR2 reads YSYEKL.